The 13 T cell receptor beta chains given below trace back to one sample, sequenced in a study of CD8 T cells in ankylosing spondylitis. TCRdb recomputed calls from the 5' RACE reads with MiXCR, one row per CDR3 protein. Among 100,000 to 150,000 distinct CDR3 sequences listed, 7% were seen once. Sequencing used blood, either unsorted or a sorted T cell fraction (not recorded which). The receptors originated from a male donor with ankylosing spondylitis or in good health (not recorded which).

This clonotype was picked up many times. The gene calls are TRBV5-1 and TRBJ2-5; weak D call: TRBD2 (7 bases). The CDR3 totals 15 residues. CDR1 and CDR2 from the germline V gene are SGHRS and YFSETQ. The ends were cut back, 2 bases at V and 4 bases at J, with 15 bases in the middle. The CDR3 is CASSLGGVTGETQYF. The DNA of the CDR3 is TGCGCCAGCAGCTTAGGGGGGGTCACGGGAGAGACCCAGTACTTC.

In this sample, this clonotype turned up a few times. The DNA for the CDR3 is TGCGCCAGCTCCCCCGGTGTTTTGAATGAGCAGTTCTTC. It encodes CASSPGVLNEQFF. The rearrangement links TRBV4-3 to TRBJ2-1; no clear D gene. The CDR3 contains 13 residues. V was pared by 8 bases and J by 7 bases, with 15 bases between. From germline, CDR1 is LGHNA and CDR2 YSLEER.

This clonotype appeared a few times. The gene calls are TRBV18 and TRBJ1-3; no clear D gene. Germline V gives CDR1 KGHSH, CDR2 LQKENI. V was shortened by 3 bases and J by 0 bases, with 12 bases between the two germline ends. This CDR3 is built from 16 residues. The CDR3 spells CASSPGPGYSGNTIYF. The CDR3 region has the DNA TGTGCCAGCTCACCCGGTCCAGGCTACTCTGGAAACACCATATATTTT. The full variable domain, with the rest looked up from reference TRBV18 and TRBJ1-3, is NAGVMQNPRHLVRRRGQEARLRCSPMKGHSHVYWYRQLPEEGLKFMVYLQKENIIDESGMPKERFSAEFPKEGPSILRIQQVVRGDSAAYFCASSPGPGYSGNTIYFGEGSWLTVV.

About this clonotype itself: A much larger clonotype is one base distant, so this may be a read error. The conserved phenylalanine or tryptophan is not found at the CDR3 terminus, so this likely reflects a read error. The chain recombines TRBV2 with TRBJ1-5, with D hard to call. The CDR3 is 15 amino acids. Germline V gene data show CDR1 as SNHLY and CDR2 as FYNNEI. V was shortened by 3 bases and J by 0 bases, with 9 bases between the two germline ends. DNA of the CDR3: TGTGCCAGCAGTGATTCCGGGATTAGCAATCAGCCCCAGCATCTT. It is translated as CASSDSGISNQPQHL.

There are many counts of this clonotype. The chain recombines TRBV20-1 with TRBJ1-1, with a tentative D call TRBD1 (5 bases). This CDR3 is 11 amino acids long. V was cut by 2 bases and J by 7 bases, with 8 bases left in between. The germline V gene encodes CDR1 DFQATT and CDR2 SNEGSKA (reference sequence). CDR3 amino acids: CSARRQREAFF. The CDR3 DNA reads TGCAGTGCTAGACGACAGCGTGAAGCTTTCTTT.

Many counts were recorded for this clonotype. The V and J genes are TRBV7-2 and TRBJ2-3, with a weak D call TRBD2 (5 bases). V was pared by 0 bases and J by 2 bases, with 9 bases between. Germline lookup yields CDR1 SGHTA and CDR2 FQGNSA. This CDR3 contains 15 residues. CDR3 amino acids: CASSLAGVPTDTQYF. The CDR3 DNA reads TGTGCCAGCAGCTTAGCGGGAGTCCCCACAGATACGCAGTATTTT.

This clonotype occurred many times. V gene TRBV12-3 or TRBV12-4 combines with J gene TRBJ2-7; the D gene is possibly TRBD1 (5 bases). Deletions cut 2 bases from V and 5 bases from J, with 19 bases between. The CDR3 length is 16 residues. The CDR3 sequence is CASSLRAGNPMNEQYF. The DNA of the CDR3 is TGTGCCAGCAGTTTAAGGGCAGGGAATCCCATGAACGAGCAGTACTTC.

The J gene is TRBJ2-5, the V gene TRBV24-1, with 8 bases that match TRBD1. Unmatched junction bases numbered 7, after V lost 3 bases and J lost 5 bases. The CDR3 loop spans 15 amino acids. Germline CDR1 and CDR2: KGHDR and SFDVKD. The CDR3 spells CATSDADRVRETQYF. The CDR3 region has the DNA TGTGCCACCAGTGATGCGGACAGGGTCAGGGAGACCCAGTACTTC.

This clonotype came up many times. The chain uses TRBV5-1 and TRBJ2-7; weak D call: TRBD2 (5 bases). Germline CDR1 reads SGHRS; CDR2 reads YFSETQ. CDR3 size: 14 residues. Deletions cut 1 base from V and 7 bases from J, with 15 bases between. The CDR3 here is CASSLSGGLGEQYF. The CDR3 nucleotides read TGCGCCAGCAGCTTGTCCGGCGGGCTCGGGGAGCAGTACTTC.

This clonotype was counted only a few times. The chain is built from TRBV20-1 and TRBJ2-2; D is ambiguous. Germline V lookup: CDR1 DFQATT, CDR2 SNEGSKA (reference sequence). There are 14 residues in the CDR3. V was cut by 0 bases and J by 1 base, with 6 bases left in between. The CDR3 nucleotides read TGCAGTGCTAGAGATACCGGGAACACCGGGGAGCTGTTTTTT. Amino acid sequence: CSARDTGNTGELFF.

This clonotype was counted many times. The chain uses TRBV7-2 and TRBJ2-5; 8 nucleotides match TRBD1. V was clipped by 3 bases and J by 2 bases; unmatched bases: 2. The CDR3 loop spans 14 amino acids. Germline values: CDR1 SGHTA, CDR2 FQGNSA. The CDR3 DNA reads TGTGCCAGCAGCTTTAACAGGGGGCAAGAGACCCAGTACTTC. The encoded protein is CASSFNRGQETQYF. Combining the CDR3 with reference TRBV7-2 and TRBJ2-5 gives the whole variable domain GAGVSQSPSNKVTEKGKDVELRCDPISGHTALYWYRQSLGQGLEFLIYFQGNSAPDKSGLPSDRFSAERTGGSVSTLTIQRTQQEDSAVYLCASSFNRGQETQYFGPGTRLLVL.

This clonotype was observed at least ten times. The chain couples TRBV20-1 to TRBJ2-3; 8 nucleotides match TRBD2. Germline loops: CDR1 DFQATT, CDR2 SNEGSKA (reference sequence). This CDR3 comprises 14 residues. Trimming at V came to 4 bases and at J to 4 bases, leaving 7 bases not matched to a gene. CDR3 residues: CSATSRGGADTQYF. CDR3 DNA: TGCAGTGCTACCTCCCGGGGGGGGGCAGATACGCAGTATTTT.

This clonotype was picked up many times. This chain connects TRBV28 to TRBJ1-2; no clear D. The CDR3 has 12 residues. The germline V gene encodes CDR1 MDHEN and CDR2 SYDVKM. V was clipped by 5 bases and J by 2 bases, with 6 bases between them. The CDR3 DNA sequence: TGTGCCAGCAGTGCCAGCAACTATGGCTACACCTTC. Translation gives CASSASNYGYTF.